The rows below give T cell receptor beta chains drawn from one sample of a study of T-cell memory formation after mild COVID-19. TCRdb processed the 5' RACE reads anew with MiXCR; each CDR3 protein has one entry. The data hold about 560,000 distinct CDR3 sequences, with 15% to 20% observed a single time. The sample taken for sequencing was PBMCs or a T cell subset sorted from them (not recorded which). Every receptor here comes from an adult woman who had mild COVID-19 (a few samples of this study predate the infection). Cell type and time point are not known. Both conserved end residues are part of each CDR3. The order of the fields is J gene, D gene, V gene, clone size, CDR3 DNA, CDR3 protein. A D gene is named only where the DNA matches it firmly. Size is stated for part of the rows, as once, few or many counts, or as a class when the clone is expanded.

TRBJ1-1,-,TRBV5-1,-,TGCGCCAGCAGCTCTCAGACAGGGAACACTGAAGCTTTCTTT,CASSSQTGNTEAFF
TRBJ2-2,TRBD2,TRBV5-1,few,TGCGCCAGCGGGAAGGCTAGCGGGGGCCTGAACACCGGGGAGCTGTTTTTT,CASGKASGGLNTGELFF
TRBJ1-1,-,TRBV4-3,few,TGCGCCAGCAGCCAAGGGACAGTTGAAGCTTTCTTT,CASSQGTVEAFF
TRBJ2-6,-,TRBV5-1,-,TGCGCCAGCAGCTTGGTAATCAGGCCGACGAAGCTGAAAATGCCCTCTGGGGCCAACGTCCTGACTTTC,CASSLVIRPTKLKMPSGANVLTF
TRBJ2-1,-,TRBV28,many,TGTGCCAGCAGTTTGAACAACTGGAATGAGCAGTTCTTC,CASSLNNWNEQFF
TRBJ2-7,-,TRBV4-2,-,TGTGCCAGCAGCCAGGGGGAGACCTACGAGCAGTACTTC,CASSQGETYEQYF
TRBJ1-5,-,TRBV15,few,TGTGCCACCAGCAGAGAGGGGTCTCTAGGACAAAATAGCAATCAGCCCCAGCATTTT,CATSREGSLGQNSNQPQHF
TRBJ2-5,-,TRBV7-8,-,TGTGCCAGCAGCCCCGTTGGGGGAGGAGAGACCCAGTACTTC,CASSPVGGGETQYF
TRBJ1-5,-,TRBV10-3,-,TGTGCCATCAGTGAGTCGACTCAGGGCAATCAGCCCCAGCATTTT,CAISESTQGNQPQHF
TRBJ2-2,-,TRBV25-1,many,TGTGCCAGCAGTGAGATCGCGGAGGGGAGAACCGGGGAGCTGTTTTTT,CASSEIAEGRTGELFF
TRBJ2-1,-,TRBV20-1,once,TGCAGTGCTAGAGATCTGGGGAATGAGCAGTTCTTC,CSARDLGNEQFF
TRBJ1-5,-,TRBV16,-,TGTGCCAGCAGCCACCCCAGGCAGGGCGGGAATCAGCCCCAGCATTTT,CASSHPRQGGNQPQHF
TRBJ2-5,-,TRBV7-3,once,TGTGCCAGCAGCTTGACGAGCGCACCTCGGGAGACCCAGTACTTC,CASSLTSAPRETQYF
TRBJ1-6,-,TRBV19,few,TGTGCCAGTAGTATGAGTGTGGGGGATTCACCCCTCCACTTT,CASSMSVGDSPLHF
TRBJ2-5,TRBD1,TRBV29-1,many,TGCAGCGTTAGTCCCGGGACAGGGGTGGAGACCCAGTACTTC,CSVSPGTGVETQYF
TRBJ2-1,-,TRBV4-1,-,TGCGCCAGCAGCCAAGGAAGCACTGGGTACAATGAGCAGTTCTTC,CASSQGSTGYNEQFF
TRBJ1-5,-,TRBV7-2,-,TGTGCCAGCAGCCGTGACAGTCTTAGCAATCAGCCCCAGCATTTT,CASSRDSLSNQPQHF
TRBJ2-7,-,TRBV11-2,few,TGTGCCAGCAGCTTAGTCGCAGGCAGGGAGGACGAGCAGTACTTC,CASSLVAGREDEQYF
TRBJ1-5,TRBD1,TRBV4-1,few,TGCGCCAGCAGCCTCCAACCCGGGACAGGGAGTAGCAATCAGCCCCAGCATTTT,CASSLQPGTGSSNQPQHF
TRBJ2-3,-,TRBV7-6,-,TGTGCCAGAAGCTTAGGGACAACGAGGACAGATACGCAGTATTTT,CARSLGTTRTDTQYF
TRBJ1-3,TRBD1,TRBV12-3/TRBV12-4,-,TGTGCCAGCAGTTGGACAGGGGGTGGAAACACCATATATTTT,CASSWTGGGNTIYF
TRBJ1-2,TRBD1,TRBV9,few,TGTGCCAGCAGCGTAGCCCCTTGGGGACAGGGCAACTATGGCTACACCTTC,CASSVAPWGQGNYGYTF
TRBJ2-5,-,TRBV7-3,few,TGTGCCAGCAGCTTACGGGGGCGGGTATCGGCGGAGACCCAGTACTTC,CASSLRGRVSAETQYF
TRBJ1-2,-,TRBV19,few,TGTGCCAGTAGTAGGCGGGGTGCGACAGCCCGGGGCTATGGCTACACCTTC,CASSRRGATARGYGYTF
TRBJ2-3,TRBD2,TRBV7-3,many,TGTGCCAGCAGCGCCGATCTAGCGGGAGTTGATACGCAGTATTTT,CASSADLAGVDTQYF
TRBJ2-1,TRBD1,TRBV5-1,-,TGCGCCAGCAGGGGACAGGGGGTCTACAATGAGCAGTTCTTC,CASRGQGVYNEQFF
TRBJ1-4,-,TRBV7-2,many,TGTGCCAGCAGCCAATGGGGGGTAAATGAAAAACTGTTTTTT,CASSQWGVNEKLFF
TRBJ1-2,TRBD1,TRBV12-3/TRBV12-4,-,TGTGCCAGCTCCCCCTCGGACAGGGCCCCCTATGGCTACACCTTC,CASSPSDRAPYGYTF
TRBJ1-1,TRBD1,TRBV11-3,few,TGTGCCAGCAGCCCCACTCGTGACAGGGGAGGAGCTTTCTTT,CASSPTRDRGGAFF
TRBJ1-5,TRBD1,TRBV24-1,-,TGTGCCACCAGTCCAGGACAGGGGTTTTGGTTTGGCAATCAGCCCCAGCATTTT,CATSPGQGFWFGNQPQHF
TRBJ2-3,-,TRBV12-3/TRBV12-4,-,TGTGCCAGCAGTTTAGGTCGCAGGTCTACGTTCACAGATACGCAGTATTTT,CASSLGRRSTFTDTQYF
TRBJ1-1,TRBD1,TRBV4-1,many,TGCGCCAGCAGCTCCCTAGGGGACAGGGTAATGAACACTGAAGCTTTCTTT,CASSSLGDRVMNTEAFF
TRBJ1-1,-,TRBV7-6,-,TGTGCCAGAAGCCCGGGGGTAAGGAACACTGAAGCTTTCTTT,CARSPGVRNTEAFF
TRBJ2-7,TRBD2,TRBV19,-,TGTGCCAGTAGCGCGATCCTAGCGGGGGGGCAGGAGCAGTACTTC,CASSAILAGGQEQYF
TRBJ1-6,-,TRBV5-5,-,TGTGCCAGCAGCTCCAGGACCGACAGACCCCTCCACTTT,CASSSRTDRPLHF
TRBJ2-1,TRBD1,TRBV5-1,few,TGCGCCAGCAGCCCACGGACAGGGGGCCATTATGAGCAGTTCTTC,CASSPRTGGHYEQFF
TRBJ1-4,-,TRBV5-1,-,TGCGCCAGCAGCTGGGGTTCAGGGTTCGCTAATGAAAAACTGTTTTTT,CASSWGSGFANEKLFF
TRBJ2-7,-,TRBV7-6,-,TGTGCCAGCAGCTCGTCTGGGGGCGAGCAGTACTTC,CASSSSGGEQYF
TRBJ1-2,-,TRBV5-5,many,TGTGCCAGCAGCTTCGATCCAGGGAACTATGGCTACACCTTC,CASSFDPGNYGYTF
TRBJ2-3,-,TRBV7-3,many,TGTGCCAGCAGCTCCCGTAGCGCTCGCACAGATACGCAGTATTTT,CASSSRSARTDTQYF
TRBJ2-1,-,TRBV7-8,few,TGTGCCAGCAGCTTTAATCGGAAGGATGAGCAGTTCTTC,CASSFNRKDEQFF
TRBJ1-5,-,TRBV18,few,TGTGCCAGCTCACCAAGCCTCGGCAATCAGCCCCAGCATTTT,CASSPSLGNQPQHF
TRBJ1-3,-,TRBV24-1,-,TGTGCCACCAGTGCGACAGGAGTAGCTGGAAACACCATATATTTT,CATSATGVAGNTIYF